Listed below are T cell receptor beta chains from one sample, sequenced in a study of a mutant IDH1 vaccine in newly diagnosed glioma. No cognate antigen is known for these TCRs. TCRdb's table, derived via immunoSEQ multiplex PCR, lists solely in-frame clones and lacks some. Of roughly 50,000 clones listed, about 80% are singletons. Sequencing used PBMCs, obtained from a glioma patient whose treatment included an IDH1 peptide vaccine. The receptors originated from a man aged 30 to 45 with glioma. CDR3s include the opening cysteine and the closing phenylalanine or tryptophan. A D gene is named only where the DNA matches it firmly. The size entry is marked missing in some rows and otherwise reads once, few, many or a size class.

clone size: .; D gene: .; V gene: TRBV7-9; J gene: TRBJ2-3; CDR3 protein: CASSPSPLQWEDTQYF; CDR3 DNA: TGTGCCAGCAGCCCCAGCCCCCTTCAGTGGGAAGATACGCAGTATTTT
clone size: few; D gene: TRBD2; V gene: TRBV5-1; J gene: TRBJ2-5; CDR3 protein: CASSWRTSGGEETQYF; CDR3 DNA: TGCGCCAGCAGCTGGCGGACTAGCGGGGGGGAAGAGACCCAGTACTTC
clone size: .; D gene: .; V gene: TRBV28; J gene: TRBJ1-6; CDR3 protein: CASSSNQGWLYNSPLHF; CDR3 DNA: TGTGCCAGCAGTTCTAACCAAGGGTGGCTCTATAATTCACCCCTCCACTTT
clone size: .; D gene: .; V gene: TRBV10-1; J gene: TRBJ1-2; CDR3 protein: CASSESRKVGYTF; CDR3 DNA: TGCGCCAGCAGTGAGTCACGGAAAGTCGGCTACACCTTC
clone size: once; D gene: .; V gene: TRBV5-5; J gene: TRBJ2-1; CDR3 protein: CASSLGQSYNEQFF; CDR3 DNA: TGTGCCAGCAGCTTGGGACAGTCATACAATGAGCAGTTCTTC
clone size: .; D gene: .; V gene: TRBV6-1; J gene: TRBJ2-2; CDR3 protein: CAREGQGLTGELFF; CDR3 DNA: TGTGCCAGGGAGGGGCAGGGGTTGACCGGGGAGCTGTTTTTT
clone size: .; D gene: TRBD1; V gene: TRBV19; J gene: TRBJ1-3; CDR3 protein: CASTHRGTGNTIYF; CDR3 DNA: TGTGCCAGTACTCACAGGGGAACTGGAAACACCATATATTTT
clone size: few; D gene: .; V gene: TRBV4-1; J gene: TRBJ1-2; CDR3 protein: CASSQVATGPIGYTF; CDR3 DNA: TGCGCCAGCAGCCAAGTGGCCACCGGCCCGATTGGCTACACCTTC
clone size: .; D gene: .; V gene: TRBV6-5; J gene: TRBJ2-7; CDR3 protein: CASSKKGGPYEQYF; CDR3 DNA: TGTGCCAGCAGCAAGAAAGGGGGGCCCTACGAGCAGTACTTC
clone size: .; D gene: TRBD2; V gene: TRBV4-1; J gene: TRBJ2-1; CDR3 protein: CASSPYGRTSRAEQFF; CDR3 DNA: TGCGCCAGCAGCCCTTATGGGAGGACTAGTAGGGCTGAGCAGTTCTTC
clone size: .; D gene: .; V gene: TRBV5-4; J gene: TRBJ2-5; CDR3 protein: CASTVGGHQETQYF; CDR3 DNA: TGTGCCAGCACCGTGGGTGGGCACCAAGAGACCCAGTACTTC
clone size: .; D gene: .; V gene: TRBV28; J gene: TRBJ1-5; CDR3 protein: CASSAPQGPNQPQHF; CDR3 DNA: TGTGCCAGCTCCGCCCCACAGGGCCCAAATCAGCCCCAGCATTTT
clone size: .; D gene: TRBD1; V gene: TRBV6-5; J gene: TRBJ1-6; CDR3 protein: CASSFMQGAYSPLHF; CDR3 DNA: TGTGCCAGCAGTTTCATGCAGGGGGCGTATTCACCCCTCCACTTT
clone size: .; D gene: .; V gene: TRBV28; J gene: TRBJ2-2; CDR3 protein: CASSPQGVGNTGELFF; CDR3 DNA: TGTGCCAGCAGTCCCCAGGGAGTGGGGAACACCGGGGAGCTGTTTTTT
clone size: .; D gene: .; V gene: TRBV7-2; J gene: TRBJ1-1; CDR3 protein: CASSPGAGTEAFF; CDR3 DNA: TGTGCCAGCAGCCCCGGAGCAGGGACTGAAGCTTTCTTT
clone size: .; D gene: TRBD2; V gene: TRBV27; J gene: TRBJ2-1; CDR3 protein: CASGSGTSLRGEQFF; CDR3 DNA: TGTGCCAGCGGCTCCGGGACTAGCCTTCGTGGTGAGCAGTTCTTC
clone size: .; D gene: .; V gene: TRBV6-5; J gene: TRBJ1-1; CDR3 protein: CASSTGFGTEAFF; CDR3 DNA: TGTGCCAGCAGTACAGGGTTCGGCACTGAAGCTTTCTTT
clone size: few; D gene: .; V gene: TRBV18; J gene: TRBJ2-6; CDR3 protein: CASSHYSGANVLTF; CDR3 DNA: TGTGCCAGCTCACACTACTCTGGGGCCAACGTCCTGACTTTC
clone size: .; D gene: .; V gene: TRBV5-1; J gene: TRBJ2-1; CDR3 protein: CASSNDRFYNEQFF; CDR3 DNA: TGCGCCAGCAGCAATGACCGGTTCTACAATGAGCAGTTCTTC
clone size: .; D gene: .; V gene: TRBV5-1; J gene: TRBJ1-2; CDR3 protein: CASSLESEGNYGYTF; CDR3 DNA: TGCGCCAGCAGCTTGGAATCGGAGGGGAACTATGGCTACACCTTC
clone size: .; D gene: TRBD1; V gene: TRBV19; J gene: TRBJ2-7; CDR3 protein: CASSNRDRVYEQYF; CDR3 DNA: TGTGCCAGTAGTAACCGGGACAGAGTATACGAGCAGTACTTC
clone size: .; D gene: .; V gene: TRBV7-9; J gene: TRBJ2-3; CDR3 protein: CASSLRGGYTDTQYF; CDR3 DNA: TGTGCCAGCAGCTTAAGGGGGGGCTACACAGATACGCAGTATTTT
clone size: .; D gene: TRBD1; V gene: TRBV6-5; J gene: TRBJ1-4; CDR3 protein: CASSRQGEKLFF; CDR3 DNA: TGTGCCAGCAGCAGACAGGGGGAAAAACTGTTTTTT
clone size: once; D gene: .; V gene: TRBV5-1; J gene: TRBJ2-7; CDR3 protein: CASSLAGGAYEQYF; CDR3 DNA: TGCGCCAGCAGCTTGGCCGGAGGAGCCTACGAGCAGTACTTC
clone size: .; D gene: TRBD1; V gene: TRBV28; J gene: TRBJ1-2; CDR3 protein: CASSFATGGIYGYTF; CDR3 DNA: TGTGCCAGCAGTTTTGCCACAGGGGGAATTTATGGCTACACCTTC
clone size: once; D gene: TRBD2; V gene: TRBV2; J gene: TRBJ2-3; CDR3 protein: CASSVLAGGPLRSTDTQYF; CDR3 DNA: TGTGCCAGCAGTGTACTAGCGGGGGGGCCCCTCCGAAGCACAGATACGCAGTATTTT
clone size: .; D gene: .; V gene: TRBV6-5; J gene: TRBJ1-6; CDR3 protein: CASSHGEGRSPLHF; CDR3 DNA: TGTGCCAGCAGCCACGGGGAGGGTCGTTCACCCCTCCACTTT
clone size: once; D gene: TRBD1; V gene: TRBV7-2; J gene: TRBJ1-2; CDR3 protein: CASSLGQGIAGYTF; CDR3 DNA: TGTGCCAGCAGCCTGGGACAGGGAATCGCTGGCTACACCTTC
clone size: .; D gene: .; V gene: TRBV7-6; J gene: TRBJ2-1; CDR3 protein: CASSFGSSYNEQFF; CDR3 DNA: TGTGCCAGCAGCTTCGGTAGCTCCTACAATGAGCAGTTCTTC
clone size: .; D gene: .; V gene: TRBV27; J gene: TRBJ2-3; CDR3 protein: CASSLSRGPLSEGSDTQYF; CDR3 DNA: TGTGCCAGCAGTTTATCCCGCGGGCCCTTGTCGGAGGGGTCAGATACGCAGTATTTT
clone size: .; D gene: TRBD1; V gene: TRBV27; J gene: TRBJ2-1; CDR3 protein: CASSPMGDRGYNEQFF; CDR3 DNA: TGTGCCAGCAGTCCCATGGGGGACAGGGGATACAATGAGCAGTTCTTC
clone size: .; D gene: .; V gene: TRBV7-6; J gene: TRBJ1-3; CDR3 protein: CASSSTVSGNTIYF; CDR3 DNA: TGTGCCAGCAGCTCGACGGTCTCTGGAAACACCATATATTTT
clone size: .; D gene: .; V gene: TRBV19; J gene: TRBJ1-2; CDR3 protein: CASSMAGLGGGYTF; CDR3 DNA: TGTGCCAGTAGTATGGCGGGACTGGGAGGGGGCTACACCTTC
clone size: .; D gene: TRBD1; V gene: TRBV5-1; J gene: TRBJ2-5; CDR3 protein: CASSWGQGEETQYF; CDR3 DNA: TGCGCCAGCAGCTGGGGACAGGGAGAAGAGACCCAGTACTTC
clone size: .; D gene: TRBD1; V gene: TRBV7-9; J gene: TRBJ2-7; CDR3 protein: CASSAYGTEYEQYF; CDR3 DNA: TGTGCCAGCAGCGCCTACGGGACAGAATACGAGCAGTACTTC
clone size: .; D gene: .; V gene: TRBV7-8; J gene: TRBJ2-1; CDR3 protein: CASSGSGTRNEQFF; CDR3 DNA: TGTGCCAGCAGCGGGTCCGGGACTCGCAATGAGCAGTTCTTC
clone size: .; D gene: .; V gene: TRBV5-8; J gene: TRBJ2-7; CDR3 protein: CASSLVAGAYEQYF; CDR3 DNA: TGTGCCAGCAGCTTGGTGGCAGGGGCCTACGAGCAGTACTTC
clone size: .; D gene: TRBD1; V gene: TRBV9; J gene: TRBJ2-1; CDR3 protein: CASSVKGQGVKFF; CDR3 DNA: TGTGCCAGCAGCGTAAAGGGACAGGGGGTAAAGTTCTTC
clone size: .; D gene: .; V gene: TRBV11-2; J gene: TRBJ2-3; CDR3 protein: CASSLVGGGATDTQYF; CDR3 DNA: TGTGCCAGCAGCTTAGTTGGTGGGGGGGCAACAGATACGCAGTATTTT
clone size: .; D gene: .; V gene: TRBV5-6; J gene: TRBJ1-6; CDR3 protein: CASSLAGFNSPLHF; CDR3 DNA: TGTGCCAGCAGCTTGGCAGGGTTCAATTCACCCCTCCACTTT
clone size: few; D gene: .; V gene: TRBV19; J gene: TRBJ1-5; CDR3 protein: CASSMSPISNQPQHF; CDR3 DNA: TGTGCCAGTAGTATGAGCCCCATTAGCAATCAGCCCCAGCATTTT
clone size: .; D gene: TRBD1; V gene: TRBV6-6; J gene: TRBJ2-3; CDR3 protein: CASSLSTGDTDTQYF; CDR3 DNA: TGTGCCAGCAGTTTATCTACAGGGGACACAGATACGCAGTATTTT
clone size: .; D gene: TRBD1; V gene: TRBV14; J gene: TRBJ2-7; CDR3 protein: CASSPGDRGIYEQYF; CDR3 DNA: TGTGCCAGCAGCCCAGGGGACAGGGGAATCTACGAGCAGTACTTC
clone size: .; D gene: .; V gene: TRBV7-8; J gene: TRBJ2-5; CDR3 protein: CASSPRRVRVGETQYF; CDR3 DNA: TGTGCCAGCAGCCCCCGGCGCGTGAGGGTTGGAGAGACCCAGTACTTC
clone size: .; D gene: TRBD1; V gene: TRBV6-4; J gene: TRBJ1-5; CDR3 protein: CASTVRGQGAYSNQPQHF; CDR3 DNA: TGTGCCAGCACCGTCCGGGGACAGGGGGCCTATAGCAATCAGCCCCAGCATTTT
clone size: .; D gene: .; V gene: TRBV7-9; J gene: TRBJ1-1; CDR3 protein: CASSLSRVAFF; CDR3 DNA: TGTGCCAGCAGCTTAAGTAGAGTAGCTTTCTTT
clone size: once; D gene: .; V gene: TRBV27; J gene: TRBJ1-5; CDR3 protein: CASSSGLWQPQHF; CDR3 DNA: TGTGCCAGCAGTTCCGGTTTGTGGCAGCCCCAGCATTTT
clone size: .; D gene: .; V gene: TRBV28; J gene: TRBJ2-7; CDR3 protein: CASSSIAGGSYEQYF; CDR3 DNA: TGTGCCAGCAGTTCCATCGCTGGAGGTTCCTACGAGCAGTACTTC
clone size: .; D gene: .; V gene: TRBV4-1; J gene: TRBJ2-1; CDR3 protein: CASSQVGAAEQFF; CDR3 DNA: TGCGCCAGCAGCCAAGTTGGGGCAGCTGAGCAGTTCTTC
clone size: .; D gene: .; V gene: TRBV11-2; J gene: TRBJ1-3; CDR3 protein: CASSSFDRPGNTIYF; CDR3 DNA: TGTGCCAGCAGCTCCTTCGACAGGCCTGGAAACACCATATATTTT
clone size: .; D gene: TRBD1; V gene: TRBV28; J gene: TRBJ1-1; CDR3 protein: CASRALRDRATEAFF; CDR3 DNA: TGTGCCAGCAGAGCCCTCCGGGACAGGGCGACTGAAGCTTTCTTT
clone size: .; D gene: TRBD1; V gene: TRBV5-1; J gene: TRBJ2-4; CDR3 protein: CASSLGGQGKEYF; CDR3 DNA: TGCGCCAGCAGCTTGGGTGGACAGGGAAAGGAGTACTTC
clone size: .; D gene: .; V gene: TRBV5-1; J gene: TRBJ2-2; CDR3 protein: CASRAPDTGELFF; CDR3 DNA: TGCGCCAGCAGGGCTCCTGACACCGGGGAGCTGTTTTTT
clone size: .; D gene: .; V gene: TRBV15; J gene: TRBJ2-2; CDR3 protein: CATSRGGSNTGELFF; CDR3 DNA: TGTGCCACCAGCAGAGGGGGGAGTAACACCGGGGAGCTGTTTTTT
clone size: .; D gene: .; V gene: TRBV6-4; J gene: TRBJ2-3; CDR3 protein: CASSDSATRSTDTQYF; CDR3 DNA: TGTGCCAGCAGTGACTCGGCGACAAGAAGCACAGATACGCAGTATTTT
clone size: .; D gene: .; V gene: TRBV5-1; J gene: TRBJ2-2; CDR3 protein: CASTTQRGAAGELFF; CDR3 DNA: TGCGCCAGCACCACCCAAAGGGGGGCCGCCGGGGAGCTGTTTTTT
clone size: .; D gene: .; V gene: TRBV5-6; J gene: TRBJ1-2; CDR3 protein: CASSLVPGANYGYTF; CDR3 DNA: TGTGCCAGCAGCTTGGTCCCGGGGGCTAACTATGGCTACACCTTC
clone size: medium-sized; D gene: TRBD2; V gene: TRBV6-4; J gene: TRBJ2-1; CDR3 protein: CASSDSGGSGHNEQFF; CDR3 DNA: TGTGCCAGCAGTGACTCCGGGGGTAGCGGGCACAATGAGCAGTTCTTC
clone size: once; D gene: .; V gene: TRBV6-6; J gene: TRBJ1-5; CDR3 protein: CASNYGGNQPQHF; CDR3 DNA: TGTGCCAGCAACTACGGCGGGAATCAGCCCCAGCATTTT